The next 23 T cell receptor beta chains were all read from a single sample in a study of metastatic and nonmetastatic thyroid tumors. TCRdb re-processed the PCR reads through MiXCR. The sample has approximately 12,000 clones; around a fifth are singletons. Patients had received no treatment of any kind before thyroid surgery. Sequencing was done on a sample of adjacent normal tissue. Every receptor here comes from a female donor with papillary thyroid cancer or a benign thyroid nodule (not recorded which). Some clones in this sample may be carry-over from other donors' samples.

This clone was seen a handful of times. One end of the junction fails to match germline, which may point to a read error. J is TRBJ2-7 and V is TRBV6-5; TRBD2 aligns across 14 bases. CDR1 and CDR2 from the germline V gene are MNHEY and SVGAGI. The length of the CDR3 is 16 residues. The CDR3 protein is CAGSSKSGLAGEVQYF. DNA of the CDR3: TGTGCCGGCAGTTCCAAATCGGGACTAGCGGGAGAGGTGCAGTACTTC.

This clone was counted only a few times. The gene calls are TRBV19 and TRBJ2-3; 8 bases are shared with TRBD1. Per germline, CDR1 LNHDA and CDR2 SQIVND (reference sequence). V lost 9 bases and J lost 5; bases outside the gene matches: 7. The CDR3 is made up of 13 amino acids. The CDR3 protein is CASGGQGVDTQYF. The CDR3 DNA is TGTGCCAGCGGCGGACAGGGAGTAGATACGCAGTATTTT.

This clone was recorded at least ten times. The chain links TRBV18 to TRBJ2-5; unclear D gene. Trimming shortened V by 2 bases and J by 4 bases, and 2 bases separated the two germline ends. Per the germline V gene, CDR1 is KGHSH and CDR2 is LQKENI. The CDR3 runs 11 residues. Written as DNA, the CDR3 is TGTGCCAGCTCACCAGGAGAGACCCAGTACTTC. It specifies CASSPGETQYF.

The rearrangement uses TRBV3-1 and TRBJ1-3, with 7 bases fitting TRBD1. Germline-derived CDR1 and CDR2 are LGHDT and YNNKEL (reference sequence). CDR3 length equals 14 residues. J gave up 8 bases and V 4 bases, and 8 bases lay outside the gene matches. CDR3 protein: CASSLGEGGHTIYF. CDR3 sequence (DNA): TGTGCCAGCAGCCTTGGAGAAGGGGGCCACACCATATATTTT.

The rearrangement links TRBV7-6 to TRBJ2-1, with D possibly being TRBD2 (6 bases). From germline, CDR1 is SGHVS and CDR2 FNYEAQ. With 6 bases removed from V and 5 bases from J, the gap between germline ends came to 17 bases. This CDR3 contains 15 residues. The CDR3 DNA reads TGTGCCAGCAGTCCAGCAGGAGGCGGGAACAATGAGCAGTTCTTC. It is translated as CASSPAGGGNNEQFF.

The chain couples TRBV19 to TRBJ1-3; D remains ambiguous. The V end was cut by 1 base, the J end by 0 bases, with 4 bases between. The V gene's germline CDR1 is LNHDA and CDR2 SQIVND (reference sequence). The CDR3 is 14 residues long. This CDR3 is CASSIVTSGNTIYF. DNA of the CDR3: TGTGCCAGTAGTATAGTCACCTCTGGAAACACCATATATTTT.

This clone was counted at least ten times. The V and J genes are TRBV12-3 or TRBV12-4 and TRBJ2-4; the D gene is possibly TRBD2 (6 bases). The CDR3 is made up of 15 amino acids. Trimming cost V 4 bases and J 2 bases, with 12 bases left between them. CDR3 coding DNA: TGTGCCAGCAGTTGGAGGGATGTGACCAAAAACATTCAGTACTTC. This codes for CASSWRDVTKNIQYF.

Note on this clone: A read error may explain this, as a much larger clone is one base away. The rearrangement joins TRBV20-1 to TRBJ2-1; unclear D gene. The CDR3 totals 18 residues. Germline V gene data show CDR1 as DFQATT and CDR2 as SNEGSKA (reference sequence). The CDR3 DNA follows: TGCGGTGCTAGAGCCCGCAGTAGCCCCAGACGCTCCTACAATGAGCAGTTCTTC. This encodes CGARARSSPRRSYNEQFF.

By share, this clone ranks as medium-sized. The genes are TRBV6-4 and TRBJ1-2; maybe TRBD1 (6 bases). Germline V gives CDR1 MRHNA, CDR2 SNTAGT. CDR3 length: 13 residues. V was shortened by 4 bases and J by 4 bases, with 10 bases between the two germline ends. The CDR3 DNA is TGTGCCAGCAGTGGGGACACTGGCTATGGCTACACCTTC. Translation: CASSGDTGYGYTF.

This clone was seen a handful of times. The V gene is TRBV7-3, the J gene TRBJ2-1, with D unresolved. V lost 1 base and J 7 bases, leaving 8 bases between the germline ends. Germline CDR1 and CDR2: SGHTA and FQGTGA. The CDR3 length is 13 residues. Here the CDR3 reads CASSLIPGNEQFF. The CDR3 DNA reads as TGTGCCAGCAGCTTAATTCCCGGTAATGAGCAGTTCTTC.

This clone was counted at least ten times. The chain links TRBV2 to TRBJ1-5; tentatively, D is TRBD1 (5 bases). V shed 3 bases and J shed 0 bases, with 9 bases lying between them. Germline values: CDR1 SNHLY, CDR2 FYNNEI. The CDR3 runs 15 residues. The CDR3 DNA sequence: TGTGCCAGCAGTGACAGGGTGGGTAGCAATCAGCCCCAGCATTTT. This gives the protein CASSDRVGSNQPQHF.

There are many counts of this clone. This chain uses TRBV20-1 with TRBJ1-1; D is possibly TRBD1 (6 bases). CDR3 length: 13 residues. V was cut by 2 bases and J by 3 bases, with 10 bases left in between. Germline V lookup: CDR1 DFQATT, CDR2 SNEGSKA (reference sequence). The CDR3 nucleotides read TGCAGTGCTAGACGGGGGCTACACACTGAAGCTTTCTTT. Translating it yields CSARRGLHTEAFF.

This clone appeared a few times. It is likely a read error, because the conserved phenylalanine at the end of the CDR3 is missing. The chain joins TRBV7-9 to TRBJ1-1, with D tentatively TRBD1 (6 bases). V was shortened by 9 bases and J by 8 bases, with 22 bases between the two germline ends. Germline V gene lookup returns CDR1 SEHNR and CDR2 FQNEAQ (reference sequence). The CDR3 length is 14 residues. The CDR3 DNA reads as TGTGCCAGGAGCACCTCATTTGGACAGTCCGAAGCTTTCATT. This gives the protein CARSTSFGQSEAFI.

By frequency in the sample, this clone is medium-sized. The chain is built from TRBV27 and TRBJ2-3; D is possibly TRBD2 (5 bases). The CDR3 length is 15 residues. Trimming removed 2 bases at V and 4 bases at J, with 13 bases between. Germline V gives CDR1 MNHEY, CDR2 SMNVEV (reference sequence). The CDR3 here is CASSLRVLEADTQYF. The CDR3 bases are TGTGCCAGCAGTTTACGGGTACTAGAGGCAGATACGCAGTATTTT.

The gene calls are TRBV5-1 and TRBJ2-7; D may match TRBD1 or TRBD2 (5 bases each). CDR1 SGHRS and CDR2 YFSETQ come from the germline V gene. V was cut by 2 bases and J by 2 bases, with 11 bases left in between. The CDR3 totals 14 residues. The CDR3 DNA reads TGCGCCAGCAGCTTAAGGGACGGTACCTACGAGCAGTACGTC. This translates into CASSLRDGTYEQYV.

By share, this clone ranks as medium-sized. The CDR3 loop reads CASRIWGEQYF. Here the CDR3 DNA reads TGTGCCAGCAGAATTTGGGGCGAGCAGTACTTC. The gene calls are TRBV7-3 and TRBJ2-7; D unresolved. Trimming stripped 6 bases from V and 6 bases from J, with 9 bases between. In germline, CDR1 is SGHTA, CDR2 FQGTGA. CDR3 length: 11 residues.

This clone has only a few counts. Because it lacks the conserved phenylalanine or tryptophan at the end, this CDR3 is likely a read error. The chain links TRBV5-1 to TRBJ2-3, with TRBD2 matching over 7 bases. Unmatched junction bases numbered 16, after V lost 3 bases and J lost 0 bases. Germline loops: CDR1 SGHRS, CDR2 YFSETQ. This CDR3 spans 19 amino acids. This chain's CDR3 is CASSWPGLSGGGSTDTQYL. The CDR3 region has the DNA TGCGCCAGCAGCTGGCCGGGACTATCGGGAGGCGGGAGCACAGATACGCAGTATCTT.

This clone was detected only a few times. The junction shows a germline mismatch at one end, possibly a read error. CDR3 residues: CASMTGGDHPQHF. CDR3 coding DNA: TGTGCCAGCATGACAGGGGGTGATCATCCCCAGCATTTT. The rearrangement links TRBV2 to TRBJ1-5, with 9 bases lining up with TRBD1. The CDR3 has 13 amino acids. The germline V gene has CDR1 SNHLY and CDR2 FYNNEI. The full variable domain, its missing parts supplied by reference TRBV2 and TRBJ1-5, is EPEVTQTPSHQVTQMGQEVILRCVPISNHLYFYWYRQILGQKVEFLVSFYNNEISEKSEIFDDQFSVERPDGSNFTLKIRSTKLEDSAMYFCASMTGGDHPQHFGDGTRLSIL.

This clone is labeled medium-sized (0.01 to 0.1%). V and J are TRBV5-1 and TRBJ1-3, with unresolved D. V lost 0 bases and J lost 4, with 8 bases in between. CDR3 length: 14 residues. Looked up from germline, CDR1 is SGHRS and CDR2 is YFSETQ. Written as DNA, the CDR3 is TGCGCCAGCAGCTTGGAGGCAGAAGGAAACACCATATATTTT. Protein sequence: CASSLEAEGNTIYF.

This clone was seen a few times. The genes are TRBV6-1 and TRBJ2-7; 9 bases are shared with TRBD1. Germline assignment: CDR1 MNHNS and CDR2 SASEGT. With 8 bases clipped from V and 4 bases from J, the junction kept 6 bases outside the gene matches. The CDR3 covers 13 residues. The CDR3 DNA is TGTGCCAGCCCCGGGACAGGGTATTACGAGCAGTACTTC. Translation gives CASPGTGYYEQYF.

A few counts support this clone. This chain uses TRBV6-5 with TRBJ2-5, with TRBD2 matching over 9 bases. The CDR3 has 16 residues. Unmatched junction bases numbered 6, after V lost 2 bases and J lost 2 bases. The germline CDR1 and CDR2 sequences are MNHEY and SVGAGI. The CDR3 sequence is CASSYRVLAGQETQYF. DNA of the CDR3: TGTGCCAGCAGTTACCGTGTTCTAGCGGGACAAGAGACCCAGTACTTC.

Regarding this clone: A much larger clone differs from this one at a single base, so this may be a read error. The chain employs TRBV11-1 and TRBJ2-3; 7 bases match TRBD1. The CDR3 is made up of 15 amino acids. Germline V CDR1 and CDR2: SGHAT, FQDESV (reference sequence). The CDR3 loop is CVSSLDRGQTDTQYF. CDR3 DNA sequence: TGTGTCAGCAGCCTAGATAGGGGGCAGACAGATACGCAGTATTTT.

In its sample, this clone is medium-sized. The V call is TRBV7-8, the J call TRBJ2-7; maybe TRBD2 (7 bases). V was shortened by 1 base and J by 3 bases, with 10 bases between the two germline ends. The germline V gene has CDR1 SGHVS and CDR2 FQNEAQ. The CDR3 length is 14 residues. Written as DNA, the CDR3 is TGTGCCAGCAGCTTAGAGGGGGGGTACTACGAGCAGTACTTC. Translation: CASSLEGGYYEQYF. Variable domain in full (rest from reference TRBV7-8 and TRBJ2-7): GAGVSQSPRYKVAKRGQDVALRCDPISGHVSLFWYQQALGQGPEFLTYFQNEAQLDKSGLPSDRFFAERPEGSVSTLKIQRTQQEDSAVYLCASSLEGGYYEQYFGPGTRLTVT.